The clone carrying this T cell receptor beta chain was recorded a few times. Its antigen remains unknown. A J-beta primer mix and a sample-barcoded 5' primer were used in a second PCR of about 7 to 11 cycles. TCRdb re-called the 5' RACE reads with MiXCR, one entry per CDR3 protein. The data contain about 1.7 million distinct CDR3 sequences, about 30% of them seen just once; the ten biggest clones take up 7% to 9%. These data are taken from a study of blood T cells in healthy people across ages. Findings and caveats of the study: The study could not conclusively compare naive and antigen-experienced cells, given its unsorted PBMCs. It was found that TCR beta diversity correlated strongly with the percentage of naive T cells.

Healthy Caucasians from Russia aged 6 to 90 served as donors. This CDR3 is 15 amino acids long. Germline CDR1 and CDR2: SGHTA and FQGNSA. With 2 bases clipped from V and 8 bases from J, the junction kept 3 bases outside the gene matches. The rearrangement joins TRBV7-2 to TRBJ2-1; 13 nucleotides line up with TRBD2. Source material: blood. This TCR was sampled from a woman under 40 in good health. CDR3 protein: CASSLLGTSGDEQFF. In DNA form, the CDR3 reads TGTGCCAGCAGCTTATTGGGGACTAGCGGGGATGAGCAGTTCTTC.